A selection of T cell receptor beta chains follows, all from one sample in a study of T cell repertoires in cytomegalovirus infection. TCRdb re-analysed the reads in MiXCR, keeping a single row per CDR3 protein. The data contain around 290,000 distinct CDR3 sequences, 20% to 30% of them singletons. The sequenced sample consisted of PBMCs. The receptors were gathered from a human donor in good health (CMV status not recorded). Some clones in this sample may be carry-over from other donors' samples. CDR3s include the opening cysteine and the closing phenylalanine or tryptophan. D genes are given only for firm matches. Clone size appears in some rows only: once, few, many, or a class for an expanded clone.

clone size | D gene | J gene | V gene | CDR3 DNA | CDR3 protein
- | TRBD2 | TRBJ2-2 | TRBV11-2 | TGTGCCAGCAGCTTAGCCCTCGGGGGGGTCGGGGAGCTGTTTTTT | CASSLALGGVGELFF
many | TRBD2 | TRBJ2-2 | TRBV7-2 | TGTGCCAGCAGCGTCGTAGCGGGCCACACCGGGGAGCTGTTTTTT | CASSVVAGHTGELFF
many | TRBD2 | TRBJ2-1 | TRBV7-8 | TGTGCCAGCAGCTTAGGTTTGGGACTAGCGGGGGATAATGAGCAGTTCTTC | CASSLGLGLAGDNEQFF
- | TRBD1 | TRBJ2-7 | TRBV10-2 | TGCGCCAGCAGGCCCGGAGACAGGGGATACGAGCAGTACTTC | CASRPGDRGYEQYF
many | TRBD1 | TRBJ2-1 | TRBV2 | TGTGCCAGCGGACAGGACGAGGGTGAGCAGTTCTTC | CASGQDEGEQFF
few | - | TRBJ1-5 | TRBV11-2 | TGTGCCAGCAGCTTAGGGGCCAGGGGCGATCAGCCCCAGCATTTT | CASSLGARGDQPQHF
- | - | TRBJ1-5 | TRBV28 | TGTGCCAGCGCGGGAGGACGGAACAATCAGCCCCAGCATTTT | CASAGGRNNQPQHF
many | TRBD1 | TRBJ1-6 | TRBV7-2 | TGTGCCAGCAGCCCAGTCGGGACAGGGGATTCACCCCTCCACTTT | CASSPVGTGDSPLHF
- | - | TRBJ2-5 | TRBV20-1 | TGCAGTTCCTATGCCGGTCTTTCTTCAGAGACCCAGTACTTC | CSSYAGLSSETQYF
- | TRBD2 | TRBJ2-3 | TRBV7-8 | TGTGCCAGCAGCCCGAGGGGACTAGCGGCTAGCACAGATACGCAGTATTTT | CASSPRGLAASTDTQYF
many | - | TRBJ2-1 | TRBV7-2 | TGTGCCAGCAGACTAACCGCCAGGGACAAAGGAATCTTC | CASRLTARDKGIF
few | - | TRBJ1-5 | TRBV7-8 | TGTGCCAGCAGCTTAATCTATCAGCCCCAGCATTTT | CASSLIYQPQHF
few | TRBD2 | TRBJ2-3 | TRBV20-1 | TGCAGTGCTAGATCGGGACTAGCGGGTGCCGCAGATACGCAGTATTTT | CSARSGLAGAADTQYF
- | - | TRBJ1-2 | TRBV4-3 | TGCGCCAGCAGCCAGAGCGGGACACCTAACTATGGCTACACCTTC | CASSQSGTPNYGYTF
once | - | TRBJ1-1 | TRBV6-8 | TGTGCCAGCAGTTTAGGAAGGGTCGAGAGGACTGAAGCTTTCTTT | CASSLGRVERTEAFF
many | TRBD2 | TRBJ2-3 | TRBV7-2 | TGTGCCAGCAGCTTGAGACTAGCAGACGCAGATACGCAGTATTTT | CASSLRLADADTQYF
many | - | TRBJ1-2 | TRBV7-2 | TGTGCCAGCAGCGCCGAGAGGCGGCCCAGAAAGGGTGGCTACACCTTC | CASSAERRPRKGGYTF
few | TRBD1 | TRBJ2-7 | TRBV20-1 | TGCAGTGCTACCGGGACAGGGTCCTCCTACGAGCAGTACTTC | CSATGTGSSYEQYF
many | - | TRBJ2-1 | TRBV6-2/TRBV6-3 | TGTGCCAGCAGAGACTCTTACAATGAGCAGTTCTTC | CASRDSYNEQFF
few | - | TRBJ1-1 | TRBV6-6 | TGTGCCAGCAGTTACTCGCGGACAGCCGACACTGAAGCTTTCTTT | CASSYSRTADTEAFF
- | TRBD1 | TRBJ1-2 | TRBV29-1 | TGCAGCGTTGAAAGACAGGGGGGTGGCTACACCTTC | CSVERQGGGYTF
- | - | TRBJ2-7 | TRBV7-2 | TGTGCCAGCAGCTTAGCGGGAGTTTTTGAGCAGTACTTC | CASSLAGVFEQYF
few | - | TRBJ1-2 | TRBV25-1 | TGTGCCAGCAGTGCCCTAACAGGGTACGGCTACACCTTC | CASSALTGYGYTF
many | - | TRBJ1-2 | TRBV28 | TGTGCCAGCAGTTCACCGGGGGACTATGGCTACACCTTC | CASSSPGDYGYTF
few | - | TRBJ2-6 | TRBV6-1 | TGTGCCAGCAGTGAAAGGTCGACGGGGCAGGGGTTTGGGGCCAACGTCCTGACTTTC | CASSERSTGQGFGANVLTF
few | - | TRBJ2-4 | TRBV5-5 | TGTGCCAGCAGCTTTGAAGGGAAATTTAAGAACATTCAGTACTTC | CASSFEGKFKNIQYF
- | TRBD1 | TRBJ2-3 | TRBV5-4 | TGTGCCAGCAGCTGGGACAGCGACACAGATACGCAGTATTTT | CASSWDSDTDTQYF
- | - | TRBJ1-5 | TRBV20-1 | TGCAGTGCTTTCACAGGGAGCAATCAGCCCCAGCATTTT | CSAFTGSNQPQHF
- | - | TRBJ2-7 | TRBV20-1 | TGCAGTGCTAGAAGGGGCTACGAGCAGTACTTC | CSARRGYEQYF
- | - | TRBJ2-3 | TRBV24-1 | TGTGCCACCAGTGATGTAGCGAACACAGATACGCAGTATTTT | CATSDVANTDTQYF
few | - | TRBJ2-7 | TRBV12-3/TRBV12-4 | TGTGCCAGCAGTTTAGGGTACGGCGAGCAGTACTTC | CASSLGYGEQYF
- | TRBD2 | TRBJ2-7 | TRBV20-1 | TGCAGTGCAACAAAGCGACTAGCGGGAGGGCTAGCGGACGAGCAGTACTTC | CSATKRLAGGLADEQYF
- | - | TRBJ2-5 | TRBV6-1 | TGTGCCAGCAGTGAAGAATTGAGGGGCCAAGAGACCCAGTACTTC | CASSEELRGQETQYF
few | TRBD1 | TRBJ2-3 | TRBV5-1 | TGCGCCAGCAGCTCCGGGACAGTCACAGATACGCAGTATTTT | CASSSGTVTDTQYF
- | - | TRBJ2-6 | TRBV4-3 | TGCGCCAGCAGCCAAGTTTCAGGGGGACTCTCTGGGGCCAACGTCCTGACTTTC | CASSQVSGGLSGANVLTF
- | TRBD2 | TRBJ2-5 | TRBV11-2 | TGTGCCAGCAGCTCCACGGGAGGGTACCAAGAGACCCAGTACTTC | CASSSTGGYQETQYF
- | TRBD1 | TRBJ2-7 | TRBV7-2 | TGTGCCAGCAGCTCTATCGCCGGGACAGCAACCTACGAGCAGTACTTC | CASSSIAGTATYEQYF
- | TRBD2 | TRBJ2-5 | TRBV7-9 | TGTGCCAGCAGCCGACGACTAGCTGGAGAGACCCAGTACTTC | CASSRRLAGETQYF
once | TRBD2 | TRBJ2-1 | TRBV7-2 | TGTGCCAGCAGCAAAACACACCGGGGGGGGGTAGGGAGCGGGAACAATGAGCAGTTCTTC | CASSKTHRGGVGSGNNEQFF
- | TRBD2 | TRBJ2-5 | TRBV7-4 | TGTGCCAGCAGCTTAGGGATAGCGGGGGGGCAAGAGACCCAGTACTTC | CASSLGIAGGQETQYF
many | TRBD1 | TRBJ1-2 | TRBV12-3/TRBV12-4 | TGTGCCAGCAGTTCCCTCGGGACAGGGGGTTATGGCTACACCTTC | CASSSLGTGGYGYTF
- | TRBD1 | TRBJ2-3 | TRBV14 | TGTGCCAGCAGCCAAACGACAGGGAGCACAGATACGCAGTATTTT | CASSQTTGSTDTQYF
few | - | TRBJ2-1 | TRBV20-1 | TGCAGTGCCAAGGGAGGGGGGAGTTGGAATGAGCAGTTCTTC | CSAKGGGSWNEQFF
- | - | TRBJ2-5 | TRBV6-1 | TGTGCCAGCAGTCCTCCCGGGACCCCTAGAGAGACCCAGTACTTC | CASSPPGTPRETQYF
- | TRBD1 | TRBJ2-3 | TRBV20-1 | TGCAGTGCAAAGACAGGGGGCGCCGATACGCAGTATTTT | CSAKTGGADTQYF
few | - | TRBJ2-6 | TRBV28 | TGTGCCAGCAGTTCACCCTCCCTCTCTGGGGCCAACGTCCTGACTTTC | CASSSPSLSGANVLTF
- | - | TRBJ2-5 | TRBV4-3 | TGCGCCAGCAGCCAAGCCGGGACACAAAAGGAGACCCAGTACTTC | CASSQAGTQKETQYF
few | - | TRBJ1-5 | TRBV20-1 | TGCAGTGCTAGGCGACAAGGCAATCAGCCCCAGCATTTT | CSARRQGNQPQHF
many | - | TRBJ1-1 | TRBV7-2 | TGTGCCAGCAGCTTAGTAGGACAATGGGGCACTGAAGCTTTCTTT | CASSLVGQWGTEAFF
- | TRBD1 | TRBJ1-5 | TRBV12-3/TRBV12-4 | TGTGCCAGCAGTCGTCAGGGGGCCCAGCCCCAGCATTTT | CASSRQGAQPQHF
few | - | TRBJ1-1 | TRBV7-2 | TGTGCCAGCAGCGGACAGATCAACACTGAAGCTTTCTTT | CASSGQINTEAFF
few | - | TRBJ1-3 | TRBV4-3 | TGCGCCAGCAGCCAAGATGAACGCAGTCGGGGAAACACCATATATTTT | CASSQDERSRGNTIYF
many | - | TRBJ1-1 | TRBV7-2 | TGTGCCAGCAGCTTACGGAGAAGCACTGAAGCTTTCTTT | CASSLRRSTEAFF
many | - | TRBJ2-7 | TRBV7-9 | TGTGCCAGCAGCCACCCCATGGGGTGGGCGGATTACGAGCAGTACTTC | CASSHPMGWADYEQYF
- | - | TRBJ2-5 | TRBV5-1 | TGCGCCAGCAGCTTGGGAGGGTTCCAAGAGACCCAGTACTTC | CASSLGGFQETQYF
few | TRBD2 | TRBJ2-3 | TRBV6-1 | TGTGCCAGCAGCAAACGACTAGCGGGGGCGACAAGGGATACGCAGTATTTT | CASSKRLAGATRDTQYF
few | TRBD1 | TRBJ1-6 | TRBV11-2 | TGTGCCAGCAGCTGGGACAGGGGAAATTCACCCCTCCACTTT | CASSWDRGNSPLHF
- | TRBD2 | TRBJ2-1 | TRBV12-3/TRBV12-4 | TGTGCCAGCAGTTTTATCGTCCCTGCTAGCGGTAGAGGGAATGAGCAGTTCTTC | CASSFIVPASGRGNEQFF
- | TRBD2 | TRBJ2-2 | TRBV28 | TGTGCCAGCAGTCTGACTAGCGGGGACACCGGGGAGCTGTTTTTT | CASSLTSGDTGELFF